This T cell receptor beta chain was retrieved from a study of blood T cell repertoires in COVID-19 (dated by TCRdb to 2019 to 2021). A note on the overall study: Collaborator samples came from the United States, Italy and Spain and covered acute and convalescent phases of COVID-19. The prospective study material was composed of cDNA or gDNA derived from T cells, B-cell-depleted T cells, or PBMCs. Where available, HLA class I and class II types were obtained from metadata supplied by the sample provider rather than from assay-based typing. Samples were obtained from the ongoing ImmuneRACE study (first 160 participants) and from about 1,300 subjects provided by 6 global collaborators. Sample metadata almost always included a de-identified subject ID, COVID-19 status, age in years and sex. A freely available public database, intended as a resource for researchers studying the immune response to SARS-CoV-2, is where the repertoires were released. Subjects who had been exposed to COVID-19, were actively infected with it, or had recovered from it provided the deeply sampled blood TCRbeta repertoires that made up the dataset. Study-wide findings and limitations: Clinical and demographic metadata were provided uncurated, with the amount varying by source and participant.

There are 15 amino acids in the CDR3, from cysteine to phenylalanine inclusive. CDR3 DNA is the only sequence kept; it has 45 bases, read in frame from the first base. V lost 2 bases and J lost 2 bases; the stretch between them is 10 bases long. CDR1 and CDR2 (KGHSH, LQKENI) derive from the germline V gene. Regarding this clone: The target of this receptor is not known. Per-base quality was not reported, and no clone a single base away is much larger than it.

Collaborating institutions collected whole blood in K2EDTA tubes following their own protocols. For TCRbeta analysis, collaborators shipped samples as frozen whole blood, isolated PBMCs, or DNA extracted from either of those sample types. The immunoSEQ Assay, a bias-controlled multiplex PCR, was used to amplify TCRbeta CDR3 regions from genomic DNA. As for the original processing: Nucleated cell counts per sample were estimated from amplification of reference gene primers within the assay. To quantify the absolute abundance of each unique TCRbeta CDR3 rearrangement, sequence reads were collapsed and filtered. For each sample, productive Simpson clonality was calculated as the square root of Simpson's diversity index over productive rearrangements. The table was pulled from immuneACCESS by TCRdb, which kept in-frame rearrangements only. Such tables lose some clones; where checked, under half of the loss comes from unresolved V genes, and the rest has no known cause. D and trimming come from the DNA, and the V and J calls and clone size come from that table. The sample data list approximately 70,000 clones, and 85% to 90% of these were observed just once. The ten largest clones capture under 13% of the sample.

The specimen was peripheral blood. The sequence was collected from a man in his sixties or seventies with active or convalescent COVID-19. The chain couples TRBV18 to TRBJ1-3; too little of a D gene remains to name it. The encoded CDR3 is CASSPYERPGNTIYF. Here is the DNA: TGTGCCAGCTCACCATACGAGCGACCTGGAAACACCATATATTTT.